The 4 T cell receptor beta chains listed next were all sequenced from one sample in a study of CD8 T cells in ankylosing spondylitis. Via MiXCR, TCRdb re-called the 5' RACE reads, giving one row per CDR3 protein. This sample has under 250,000 distinct CDR3 sequences, with about 11% found just once. Sequenced: blood, either unsorted or a sorted T cell fraction (not recorded which). The origin of the receptors is a male donor with ankylosing spondylitis or in good health (not recorded which).

In this sample, this clonotype turned up a few times. The CDR3 sequence: CASSQDPVGTDTQYF. The CDR3, as DNA: TGTGCCAGCAGCCAAGACCCGGTGGGCACAGATACGCAGTATTTT. This chain connects TRBV3-1 to TRBJ2-3, with D uncertain. This CDR3 is 15 amino acids long. The V and J ends lost 0 bases and 1 base respectively, with 8 bases between them. The V gene's germline CDR1 is LGHDT and CDR2 YNNKEL (reference sequence).

The rearrangement links TRBV18 to TRBJ2-1, with D hard to call. Trimming cost V 6 bases and J 4 bases, with 10 bases left between them. Germline CDR1 and CDR2: KGHSH and LQKENI. The CDR3 totals 13 residues. Here the CDR3 reads CASSSFGYNEQFF. The CDR3 DNA is TGTGCCAGCTCCTCCTTCGGGTACAATGAGCAGTTCTTC.

Regarding this clonotype: A much bigger clone sits one base away, suggesting this may be a read error. This rearrangement joins TRBV7-3 to TRBJ2-5; perhaps TRBD2 as D (6 bases). Germline lookup yields CDR1 SGHTA and CDR2 FQGTGA. CDR3 length equals 13 residues. Trimming cost V 2 bases and J 9 bases, with 13 bases left between them. CDR3 coding DNA: TGTGCCAGCAGCTTAGACGGGGGAAAGGCCCAGTACTTC. This translates into CASSLDGGKAQYF.

The table lists this clonotype with a few counts. The rearrangement uses TRBV28 and TRBJ1-3, with 11 bases lining up with TRBD1. CDR3 size: 16 residues. J gave up 3 bases and V 3 bases, and 4 bases lay outside the gene matches. The germline V gene encodes CDR1 MDHEN and CDR2 SYDVKM. CDR3 protein: CASSLLDRGLGNTIYF. The CDR3 region has the DNA TGTGCCAGCAGTTTGTTGGACAGGGGGCTTGGAAACACCATATATTTT.